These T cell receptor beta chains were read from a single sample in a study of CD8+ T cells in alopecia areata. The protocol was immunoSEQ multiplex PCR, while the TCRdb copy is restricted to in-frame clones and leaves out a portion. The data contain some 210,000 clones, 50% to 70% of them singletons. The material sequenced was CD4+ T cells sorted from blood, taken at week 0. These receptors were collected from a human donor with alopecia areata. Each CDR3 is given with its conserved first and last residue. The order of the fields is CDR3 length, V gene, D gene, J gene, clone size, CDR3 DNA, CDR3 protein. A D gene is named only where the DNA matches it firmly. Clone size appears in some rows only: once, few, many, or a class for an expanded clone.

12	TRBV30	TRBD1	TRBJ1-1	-	TGTGCCTGGAGTAATCAGGGGGCCACAGCTTTCTTT	CAWSNQGATAFF
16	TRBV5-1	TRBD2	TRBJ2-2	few	TGCGCCAGCAGCTGGACTAGCGGGACGAACACCGGGGAGCTGTTTTTT	CASSWTSGTNTGELFF
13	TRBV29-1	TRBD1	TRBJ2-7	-	TGCAGCGTGGGGACAGGTGGTCTCGGCGAGCAGTACTTC	CSVGTGGLGEQYF
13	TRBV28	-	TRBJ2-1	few	TGTGCCAGCAGTTTAAGGTTTGGTCAGGGTGGGTTCTTC	CASSLRFGQGGFF
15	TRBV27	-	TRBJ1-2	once	TGTGCCACCAGAATTCCTGGGAGGGGATTAGGTGACTACACCTTC	CATRIPGRGLGDYTF
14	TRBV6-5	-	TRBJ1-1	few	TGTGCCAGCAGGGAACAGGGTAGGGACACTGAAGCTTTCTTT	CASREQGRDTEAFF
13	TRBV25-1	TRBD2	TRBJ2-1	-	TGTGCCAGTGGACTAGCGGGGGTAAATGAGCAGTTCTTC	CASGLAGVNEQFF
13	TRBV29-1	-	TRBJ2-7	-	TGCAGCGTGGGGCCGGCCAGCCTTTACGAGCAGTACTTC	CSVGPASLYEQYF
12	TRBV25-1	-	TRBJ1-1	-	TGTGCCAGCAGCCCCCCGGGGGGCCCAGCTTTCTTT	CASSPPGGPAFF
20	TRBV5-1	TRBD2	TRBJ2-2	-	TGCGCCAGCAGCTTGGATCGTGTGTCGCGACTAGCAGCGAACACCGGGGAGCTGTTTTTT	CASSLDRVSRLAANTGELFF
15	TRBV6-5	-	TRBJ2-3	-	TGTGCCAGCAGTTACGGAGGCAGGGTGCCAGATACGCAGTATTTT	CASSYGGRVPDTQYF
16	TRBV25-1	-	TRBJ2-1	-	TGTGCCAGCAGTGAATATGCCCCAGCAGGGTACAATGAGCAGTTCTTC	CASSEYAPAGYNEQFF
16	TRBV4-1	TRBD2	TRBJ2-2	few	TGCGCCAGCAGCCAAGAGGTAGCGGGAGACACCGGGGAGCTGTTTTTT	CASSQEVAGDTGELFF
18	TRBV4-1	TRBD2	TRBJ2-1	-	TGCGCCAGCAGCCAAGTCGATATGGGACTAGCGGGGGGGAATGAGCAGTTCTTC	CASSQVDMGLAGGNEQFF
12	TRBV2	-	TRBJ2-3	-	TGTGCCAGCAGGGTAAACACAGATACGCAGTATTTT	CASRVNTDTQYF
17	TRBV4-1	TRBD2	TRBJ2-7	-	TGCGCCAGCAGCCAAGCGGTAGGAGCGGGGGGTCTCTACGAGCAGTACTTC	CASSQAVGAGGLYEQYF
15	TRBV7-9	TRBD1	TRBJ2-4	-	TGTGCCAGCAGCTTAGAGGCGACAGGGGGAAACATTCAGTACTTC	CASSLEATGGNIQYF
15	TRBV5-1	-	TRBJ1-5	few	TGCGCCAGCAGCTTGGCAGGGACTAGCAATCAGCCCCAGCATTTT	CASSLAGTSNQPQHF
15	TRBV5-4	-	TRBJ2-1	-	TGTGCCAGCAGCTTGAGACTGACTCCCTACAATGAGCAGTTCTTC	CASSLRLTPYNEQFF
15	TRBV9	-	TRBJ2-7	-	TGTGCCAGCAGCGTAGCTTACGGGGGACCCTACGAGCAGTACTTC	CASSVAYGGPYEQYF
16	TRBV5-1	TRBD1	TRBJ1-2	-	TGCGCCAGCACCCCGGGACAGGGGCTCGGTAGTACTGGCTACACCTTC	CASTPGQGLGSTGYTF
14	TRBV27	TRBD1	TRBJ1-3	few	TGTGCCAGCAGCCGGACAGGGGAAGGAAACACCATATATTTT	CASSRTGEGNTIYF
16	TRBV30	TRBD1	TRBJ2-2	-	TGTGCCTGGAAAACCGGGACAGGGTTGTCCACCGGGGAGCTGTTTTTT	CAWKTGTGLSTGELFF
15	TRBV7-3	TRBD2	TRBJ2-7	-	TGTGCCAGCAGCTTGGGACTAGCGGGATCATACGAGCAGTACTTC	CASSLGLAGSYEQYF
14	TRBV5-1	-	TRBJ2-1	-	TGCGCCAGCAGCTTGGCCGCGACGGAGAATGAGCAGTTCTTC	CASSLAATENEQFF
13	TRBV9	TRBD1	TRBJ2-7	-	TGTGCCAGCAGCCCGAGACAGGGTTACGAGCAGTACTTC	CASSPRQGYEQYF
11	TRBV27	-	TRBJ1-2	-	TGTGCCAGCGGACTTGACTATGGCTACACCTTC	CASGLDYGYTF
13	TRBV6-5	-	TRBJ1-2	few	TGTGCCAGCAGTTACTCGCACAGAAATGGCTACACCTTC	CASSYSHRNGYTF
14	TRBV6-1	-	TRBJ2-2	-	TGTGCCAGCAACGACCTACACAACACCGGGGAGCTGTTTTTT	CASNDLHNTGELFF